A selection of T cell receptor beta chains follows, all from one sample in a study of shared clonotypes between healthy human individuals. Only in-frame clones appear in the TCRdb table, and some are missing; sequencing was by immunoSEQ multiplex PCR. The table records some 2.1 million clones, less than 95% of them present only once. Specimen: naive CD8+ T cells sorted from blood. The receptors were gathered from a man younger than 35 in good health. Both conserved end residues are part of each CDR3. D genes are given only for firm matches. The size entry is marked missing in some rows and otherwise reads once, few, many or a size class.

clone_size: NA; j_call: TRBJ2-5; v_call: TRBV5-5; d_call: NA; cdr3_nt: TGTGCCAGCAGCTTCTATGACGGCGAGACCCAGTACTTC; cdr3_aa: CASSFYDGETQYF
clone_size: NA; j_call: TRBJ2-3; v_call: TRBV5-4; d_call: NA; cdr3_nt: TGTGCCAGCAGCCCCACACCTCGGAAACTCACAGATACGCAGTATTTT; cdr3_aa: CASSPTPRKLTDTQYF
clone_size: once; j_call: TRBJ2-3; v_call: TRBV2; d_call: TRBD2; cdr3_nt: TGTGCCACCTGGACTAGCGCGCCACCAGAGGATACGCAGTATTTT; cdr3_aa: CATWTSAPPEDTQYF
clone_size: NA; j_call: TRBJ1-1; v_call: TRBV7-9; d_call: NA; cdr3_nt: TGTGCCAGCAGCTTAGACGACAGGAACACTGAAGCTTTCTTT; cdr3_aa: CASSLDDRNTEAFF
clone_size: few; j_call: TRBJ2-7; v_call: TRBV19; d_call: TRBD2; cdr3_nt: TGTGCCAGTAGTATAGTGAATAGCGGGAGGTACGAGCAGTACTTC; cdr3_aa: CASSIVNSGRYEQYF
clone_size: NA; j_call: TRBJ2-7; v_call: TRBV7-2; d_call: NA; cdr3_nt: TGTGCCAGCAGCATCATAGCGTCGAGCTCCTACGAGCAGTACTTC; cdr3_aa: CASSIIASSSYEQYF
clone_size: NA; j_call: TRBJ2-7; v_call: TRBV11-2; d_call: NA; cdr3_nt: TGTGCCAGCAGCTTTGGTCTACAGGGTTCCGACGAGCAGTACTTC; cdr3_aa: CASSFGLQGSDEQYF
clone_size: NA; j_call: TRBJ2-7; v_call: TRBV4-1; d_call: NA; cdr3_nt: TGCGCCAGCAGCCAAGTAATCCTGGGCGCCGACGAGCAGTACTTC; cdr3_aa: CASSQVILGADEQYF
clone_size: NA; j_call: TRBJ2-5; v_call: TRBV13; d_call: TRBD1; cdr3_nt: TGTGCCAGCAGCTCGGACAGGGAGACCCAGTACTTC; cdr3_aa: CASSSDRETQYF
clone_size: NA; j_call: TRBJ2-2; v_call: TRBV7-7; d_call: NA; cdr3_nt: TGTGCTAGCAGCCCCGACTTAGTCAGGGGGGAAAACACCGGGGAGCTGTTTTTT; cdr3_aa: CASSPDLVRGENTGELFF
clone_size: NA; j_call: TRBJ2-3; v_call: TRBV4-1; d_call: NA; cdr3_nt: TGCGCCAGCAGCCAACCAGGGAGCACAGATACGCAGTATTTT; cdr3_aa: CASSQPGSTDTQYF
clone_size: once; j_call: TRBJ2-7; v_call: TRBV27; d_call: TRBD2; cdr3_nt: TGTGCCAGCAGCTTTAGCGGGGGGGCCATCGCCTACGAGCAGTACTTC; cdr3_aa: CASSFSGGAIAYEQYF
clone_size: NA; j_call: TRBJ2-2; v_call: TRBV9; d_call: TRBD2; cdr3_nt: TGTGCCAGCAGCGGATTTAGCGGGGGGCCATCCGGGGAGCTGTTTTTT; cdr3_aa: CASSGFSGGPSGELFF
clone_size: NA; j_call: TRBJ1-4; v_call: TRBV6-5; d_call: NA; cdr3_nt: TGTGCCAGCAGTTACTCTTCCGGGGAAACTAATGAAAAACTGTTTTTT; cdr3_aa: CASSYSSGETNEKLFF
clone_size: once; j_call: TRBJ1-2; v_call: TRBV13; d_call: TRBD1; cdr3_nt: TGTGCCAGCAGCTCCCGGACAGGGGAGGCCTATGGCTACACCTTC; cdr3_aa: CASSSRTGEAYGYTF
clone_size: NA; j_call: TRBJ2-1; v_call: TRBV5-1; d_call: TRBD2; cdr3_nt: TGCGCCAGCAGCTTGGTTAGCGGGACTATTAATGAGCAGTTCTTC; cdr3_aa: CASSLVSGTINEQFF
clone_size: NA; j_call: TRBJ2-5; v_call: TRBV7-9; d_call: NA; cdr3_nt: TGTGCCAGCAGCTATGACACTGGCCAAGAGACCCAGTACTTC; cdr3_aa: CASSYDTGQETQYF
clone_size: NA; j_call: TRBJ2-1; v_call: TRBV28; d_call: TRBD1; cdr3_nt: TGTGCCAGCTCCGACAGGGGGCCATACAATGAGCAGTTCTTC; cdr3_aa: CASSDRGPYNEQFF
clone_size: NA; j_call: TRBJ2-1; v_call: TRBV2; d_call: NA; cdr3_nt: TGTGCCAGCTCTCCGACAGCGTACAATGAGCAGTTCTTC; cdr3_aa: CASSPTAYNEQFF
clone_size: NA; j_call: TRBJ2-1; v_call: TRBV30; d_call: TRBD2; cdr3_nt: TGTGCCTGGAGTGTAACGGCGGGAGTCGAGCAGTTCTTC; cdr3_aa: CAWSVTAGVEQFF
clone_size: NA; j_call: TRBJ2-7; v_call: TRBV7-9; d_call: NA; cdr3_nt: TGTGCCAGCAGCCGCGAGCCCGAGCAGTACTTC; cdr3_aa: CASSREPEQYF
clone_size: NA; j_call: TRBJ1-1; v_call: TRBV5-4; d_call: NA; cdr3_nt: TGTGCCAGCAGCTTGGTTAACGGTGAAGCTTTCTTT; cdr3_aa: CASSLVNGEAFF
clone_size: NA; j_call: TRBJ2-7; v_call: TRBV4-1; d_call: NA; cdr3_nt: TGCGCCAGCAGCCAGGGGGCCGGGACCTGGGCGTCCTACGAGCAGTACTTC; cdr3_aa: CASSQGAGTWASYEQYF
clone_size: NA; j_call: TRBJ1-4; v_call: TRBV25-1; d_call: TRBD1; cdr3_nt: TGTGCCAGCAGTGAATTCAGGGGGGATGGTGAAAAACTGTTTTTT; cdr3_aa: CASSEFRGDGEKLFF